The T cell receptor (beta chain) described here comes from a study of shared clonotypes between healthy human individuals. Regarding the study as a whole: Against clonotypes common to all four donors, non-shared ones had lower generation probabilities. When naive CD4 clonotypes were compared across several donors, about 4.8% were shared.

J lost 2 bases, V lost 5 bases, and 4 bases had no gene match. Germline V CDR1 and CDR2: SNHLY, FYNNEI. This CDR3 has 15 amino acids. CD45RO-negative, CCR7-positively selected cells formed the naive CD8 fraction, excluding terminally differentiated effector memory CD45RA+ cells. As regards this clone: What it binds is unknown. This sample includes further DNA sequences coding for the same CDR3.

At a deep level, the assay was run. Using immunoSEQ multiplex PCR, the repertoire was profiled, and TCRdb retains in-frame clones only, with some absent. Among about 1.9 million clones listed, around 93% were seen once. The gene calls are TRBV2 and TRBJ2-1, with 9 bases lining up with TRBD2. The TCR sequence derives from a man aged 18 to 29 in good health. Some clones in this sample may be carry-over from other donors' samples. The source material was naive CD8+ T cells from PBMCs. This CDR3 is CASSPRLAAYNEQFF. Written as DNA, the CDR3 is TGTGCCAGCAGTCCAAGACTAGCGGCCTACAATGAGCAGTTCTTC.